What follows are 31 T cell receptor beta chains derived from one specimen sequenced in a study of blood T cells in healthy people across ages. Using a J-beta primer mix together with a sample-barcoded 5' primer, a second PCR was run for roughly 6 to 11 cycles. TCRdb reprocessed the 5' RACE reads with MiXCR, giving one entry per CDR3 protein. The sample lists around 700,000 distinct CDR3 sequences; more than 20% were seen once. The sample was also reused in another study, on T cells of mothers and their children.

Sequencing was performed on blood. These receptor sequences come from a boy aged 5 to 17 in good health.

This clonotype occurred a few times. The V and J genes are TRBV3-1 and TRBJ2-7; D call uncertain. The V end lost 0 bases, the J end lost 9 bases, and 15 bases lay between the germline ends. The germline V gene encodes CDR1 LGHDT and CDR2 YNNKEL (reference sequence). CDR3 length equals 14 residues. The CDR3: CASSQDHGSPGQYF. DNA for the CDR3: TGTGCCAGCAGCCAAGATCACGGCTCCCCCGGGCAGTACTTC.

The V gene is TRBV29-1, the J gene TRBJ1-6; D remains ambiguous. Trimming cost V 0 bases and J 16 bases, with 16 bases left between them. The CDR3 length is 13 residues. Germline-derived CDR1 and CDR2 are SQVTM and ANQGSEA. CDR3 DNA: TGCAGCGTTGAAGATCACGGGGAGCGAAGTCTCCACTTT. Residues: CSVEDHGERSLHF.

This clonotype was found a few times. The rearrangement links TRBV5-4 to TRBJ1-1, with 9 bases that match TRBD1. The CDR3 loop spans 14 amino acids. Germline V gene sequence: CDR1 SGHNT, CDR2 YYREEE (reference sequence). V was clipped by 3 bases and J by 4 bases; unmatched bases: 4. In DNA form, the CDR3 reads TGTGCCAGCAGCTGGGACAGGGTACGCACTGAAGCTTTCTTT. Translating it yields CASSWDRVRTEAFF.

The rearrangement uses TRBV6-5 and TRBJ2-1; 12 bases fit TRBD1. In germline, CDR1 is MNHEY, CDR2 SVGAGI. This CDR3 is built from 19 residues. J was trimmed by 1 base and V by 4 bases; bases with no gene match: 11. CDR3 sequence reads: CASSSPRDRGRGSYNEQFF. The CDR3 DNA is TGTGCCAGCAGTTCGCCCCGGGACAGGGGGCGAGGGTCCTACAATGAGCAGTTCTTC.

The chain employs TRBV6-6 and TRBJ1-2, with 8 positions matching TRBD1. The CDR3 covers 14 residues. The ends lost 4 bases at V and 5 bases at J; junction bases unmatched: 6. Germline CDR1 and CDR2: MNHNY and SVGAGI (reference sequence). CDR3 nucleotides: TGTGCCAGCAGTTCGGACAGGGCGAGATATGGCTACACCTTC. The encoded protein is CASSSDRARYGYTF.

A few counts support this clonotype. This chain connects TRBV6-1 to TRBJ2-3; D possibly corresponds to TRBD2 (5 bases). Germline CDR1 and CDR2: MNHNS and SASEGT. This CDR3 has 12 amino acids. The V gene lost 4 bases and the J gene lost 10 bases, with 12 bases spanning the gap. In DNA form, the CDR3 reads TGTGCCAGCAGTGTTAGCGTTCGGGCGCAGTATTTT. Encoded protein: CASSVSVRAQYF.

This clonotype was counted only a few times. This chain connects TRBV7-6 to TRBJ2-7; no clear D gene. CDR3 length: 15 amino acids. From germline, CDR1 is SGHVS and CDR2 FNYEAQ. Deletions cut 3 bases from V and 5 bases from J, with 17 bases between. The CDR3 sequence is CASSLADGPLDEQYF. CDR3 in DNA: TGTGCCAGCAGCTTGGCCGACGGTCCCCTTGACGAGCAGTACTTC.

The chain recombines TRBV7-9 with TRBJ2-6; D is perhaps TRBD2 (5 bases). Trimming stripped 5 bases from V and 0 bases from J, with 14 bases between. This CDR3 has 17 residues. CDR1 and CDR2 from the germline V gene are SEHNR and FQNEAQ (reference sequence). The CDR3 nucleotides are TGTGCCAGCAGCCGGGAACAAGGGTACTCTGGGGCCAACGTCCTGACTTTC. Its protein product is CASSREQGYSGANVLTF.

The chain links TRBV29-1 to TRBJ1-4; D possibly corresponds to TRBD1 (5 bases). Germline-derived CDR1 and CDR2 are SQVTM and ANQGSEA. V was trimmed by 1 base and J by 8 bases, leaving 8 bases between them. The CDR3 consists of 12 residues. In nucleotides, the CDR3 is TGCAGCGTTGAAGCAGGGAGGGAAAAACTGTTTTTT. This codes for CSVEAGREKLFF.

The gene calls are TRBV2 and TRBJ2-5; D possibly corresponds to TRBD1 (6 bases). The J call could be wrong; TRBJ2-1 is a better fit for the DNA end. The germline CDR1 and CDR2 sequences are SNHLY and FYNNEI. The CDR3 has 12 residues. The DNA for the CDR3 is TGTGCCAGCAAAAGAGTGGGGGCAAGGCAGTTCTTC. Translation gives CASKRVGARQFF.

J is TRBJ1-2 and V is TRBV18; no definite D call. Trimming cost V 6 bases and J 7 bases, with 15 bases left between them. CDR1 is KGHSH, CDR2 LQKENI, per germline. The CDR3 runs to 13 residues. CDR3 bases: TGTGCCAGCTCGCCAGAGTTGTCTGTTGGCTACACCTTC. Translated, it gives CASSPELSVGYTF.

V and J are TRBV3-1 and TRBJ2-5; D gene uncertain. Germline loops: CDR1 LGHDT, CDR2 YNNKEL (reference sequence). The V gene lost 4 bases and the J gene lost 5 bases, with 8 bases spanning the gap. The CDR3 extends over 12 amino acids. CDR3 sequence: CASSPTRETQYF. In nucleotides, the CDR3 is TGTGCCAGCAGCCCCACTCGGGAGACCCAGTACTTC.

The rearrangement links TRBV7-2 to TRBJ1-2, with no clear D. The germline V gene has CDR1 SGHTA and CDR2 FQGNSA. The CDR3 spans 13 residues. V was clipped by 7 bases and J by 4 bases, with 13 bases between them. CDR3 nucleotide sequence: TGTGCCAGCACCTCCAGCCCTGCCTATGGCTACACCTTC. It codes for CASTSSPAYGYTF. Filled out from reference TRBV7-2 and TRBJ1-2, the complete variable domain reads GAGVSQSPSNKVTEKGKDVELRCDPISGHTALYWYRQSLGQGLEFLIYFQGNSAPDKSGLPSDRFSAERTGGSVSTLTIQRTQQEDSAVYLCASTSSPAYGYTFGSGTRLTVV.

This clonotype came up a few times. The rearrangement joins TRBV27 to TRBJ1-5; D gene ambiguous. CDR1 MNHEY and CDR2 SMNVEV come from the germline V gene (reference sequence). This CDR3 is built from 15 residues. V was clipped by 3 bases and J by 1 base, with 10 bases between them. CDR3 loop: CASSLAGLSNQPQHF. CDR3 nucleotides: TGTGCCAGCAGTTTGGCCGGTTTGAGCAATCAGCCCCAGCATTTT.

The J gene is TRBJ2-5, the V gene TRBV29-1; the D gene is possibly TRBD2 (5 bases). The length of the CDR3 is 13 residues. V was cut by 6 bases and J by 4 bases, with 15 bases left in between. Germline assignment: CDR1 SQVTM and CDR2 ANQGSEA. CDR3 residues: CSVPDGLPETQYF. CDR3 sequence (DNA): TGCAGCGTCCCGGACGGACTCCCAGAGACCCAGTACTTC.

The rearrangement joins TRBV4-3 to TRBJ2-7; 7 bases are shared with TRBD1. The CDR3 is 15 amino acids. Germline assignment: CDR1 LGHNA and CDR2 YSLEER. V shed 3 bases and J 2 bases; nucleotides not matched to a gene: 7. CDR3 sequence reads: CASSHDTGETYEQYF. In nucleotides, the CDR3 is TGCGCCAGCAGCCATGATACAGGGGAGACCTACGAGCAGTACTTC.

This clonotype was found a few times. J is TRBJ2-3 and V is TRBV11-1; 8 bases are a match to TRBD1. Per the germline V gene, CDR1 is SGHAT and CDR2 is FQDESV (reference sequence). J lost 6 bases, V lost 2 bases, and 4 bases had no gene match. This CDR3 spans 14 amino acids. The CDR3 spells CASSLWTGWDTQYF. CDR3 DNA: TGTGCCAGCAGCTTATGGACAGGGTGGGATACGCAGTATTTT. Together with reference TRBV11-1 and TRBJ2-3, the CDR3 gives the full variable domain: EAEVAQSPRYKITEKSQAVAFWCDPISGHATLYWYRQILGQGPELLVQFQDESVVDDSQLPKDRFSAERLKGVDSTLKIQPAELGDSAMYLCASSLWTGWDTQYFGPGTRLTVL.

The chain has TRBV28 and TRBJ2-5; D remains unclear. The CDR3 length is 13 residues. Trimming removed 2 bases from V and 5 bases from J, with 9 bases in between. Germline assignment: CDR1 MDHEN and CDR2 SYDVKM. CDR3 loop: CASSLHSLETQYF. CDR3 DNA sequence: TGTGCCAGCAGTTTACACTCTTTGGAGACCCAGTACTTC.

The CDR3 DNA sequence: TGTGCCAGCAGTTGGGGACTAGCGGGGGTTTTCTACGAGCAGTACTTC. Protein product: CASSWGLAGVFYEQYF. The chain employs TRBV12-3 or TRBV12-4 and TRBJ2-7; 14 bases fit TRBD2. Trimming at V came to 4 bases and at J to 3 bases, leaving 5 bases not matched to a gene. CDR3 size: 16 residues.

This clonotype has just a few counts. Sequence at one end of the junction differs from germline and may be a read error. V is TRBV12-3 or TRBV12-4 and J is TRBJ1-5; D unresolved. This CDR3 has 14 amino acids. Written as DNA, the CDR3 is TGTGCCAGCTGTTTGGGAGGCGGCAATCAGCCCCAGCATTTT. Translating gives CASCLGGGNQPQHF.

The chain combines TRBV28 with TRBJ2-3, with D uncertain. The CDR3 consists of 14 residues. Germline-derived CDR1 and CDR2 are MDHEN and SYDVKM. The germline V and J ends were trimmed by 2 bases and 2 bases, with 8 bases remaining between them. CDR3 DNA: TGTGCCAGCAGTTTAGCCCCCCACACAGATACGCAGTATTTT. Amino acid sequence: CASSLAPHTDTQYF.

The chain recombines TRBV7-6 with TRBJ2-6; the D call may be TRBD1 or TRBD2 (5 bases each). Germline V lookup: CDR1 SGHVS, CDR2 FNYEAQ. This CDR3 has 17 residues. The V end lost 1 base, the J end lost 0 bases, and 10 bases lay between the germline ends. CDR3 DNA: TGTGCCAGCAGCTTAGTGGGACCGTACTCTGGGGCCAACGTCCTGACTTTC. It specifies CASSLVGPYSGANVLTF.

There are a few counts of this clonotype. The CDR3 region has the DNA TGTGCCAGCAGTCCTACCCAGCCTTATTATGGCTACACCTTC. Its translation: CASSPTQPYYGYTF. The gene calls are TRBV27 and TRBJ1-2; D is undetermined. The length of the CDR3 is 14 residues. Germline V gene lookup returns CDR1 MNHEY and CDR2 SMNVEV (reference sequence). V lost 5 bases to trimming and J lost 5 bases, with 15 bases between them.

The sample holds a few counts of this clonotype. The genes are TRBV10-3 and TRBJ1-4, with D unresolved. The CDR3 sequence is 15 residues long. Germline CDR1 ENHRY, CDR2 SYGVKD. V gave up 6 bases and J gave up 6 bases, with 17 bases separating them. The chain's CDR3 is CAISADEAGHEKLFF. The DNA of the CDR3 is TGTGCCATCAGCGCGGACGAGGCGGGTCATGAAAAACTGTTTTTT.

The table lists this clonotype with a few counts. J is TRBJ1-2 and V is TRBV6-5; D not certain. Germline CDR1 and CDR2: MNHEY and SVGAGI. The CDR3 has 13 amino acids. The V gene lost 6 bases and the J gene lost 2 bases, with 10 bases spanning the gap. The CDR3: CASSSSSNYGYTF. The CDR3, as DNA: TGTGCCAGCAGCTCATCGAGCAACTATGGCTACACCTTC.

In the case of this clonotype: At one end, the junction sequence differs from germline, possibly due to a read error. The chain employs TRBV20-1 and TRBJ2-3, with 11 positions matching TRBD2. The CDR3 length is 15 residues. CDR1 is DFQATT, CDR2 SNEGSKA, per germline (reference sequence). The DNA of the CDR3 is TGCAGCGCTAGTCCTTATAGCGGGAGGGCAAATACGCAGTATTTT. This gives the protein CSASPYSGRANTQYF.

In its sample, this clonotype was seen a few times. The chain carries TRBV28 and TRBJ1-2; D not certain. V dropped 6 bases and J dropped 3 bases, with 14 bases sitting between them. CDR3 size: 14 residues. CDR1 MDHEN and CDR2 SYDVKM come from the germline V gene. The CDR3 loop reads CASRHSEDYYGYTF. The CDR3 DNA is TGTGCCAGCAGGCATAGTGAGGATTACTATGGCTACACCTTC.

This clonotype was seen a few times. The chain links TRBV28 to TRBJ1-6; D gene ambiguous. V was clipped by 7 bases and J by 6 bases, with 13 bases between them. CDR1 and CDR2 (germline): MDHEN, SYDVKM. The CDR3 covers 14 residues. CDR3 in DNA: TGTGCCAGCACCTTCGGGCAACGTAATTCACCCCTCCACTTT. This gives the protein CASTFGQRNSPLHF. The whole variable domain, remainder taken from reference TRBV28 and TRBJ1-6, is DVKVTQSSRYLVKRTGEKVFLECVQDMDHENMFWYRQDPGLGLRLIYFSYDVKMKEKGDIPEGYSVSREKKERFSLILESASTNQTSMYLCASTFGQRNSPLHFGNGTRLTVT.

This chain uses TRBV6-6 with TRBJ2-5, with TRBD2 matching over 9 bases. Gene TRBJ2-1 matches the end of the DNA better, so the J call may be wrong. CDR3 length: 15 amino acids. From germline, CDR1 is MNHNY and CDR2 SVGAGI (reference sequence). CDR3: CASSYVLAGVNEQFF. The CDR3 coding sequence is TGTGCCAGCAGTTACGTATTAGCGGGAGTGAATGAGCAGTTCTTC.

The chain uses TRBV5-1 and TRBJ2-1; unclear D gene. The CDR3 has 12 amino acids. Germline V gives CDR1 SGHRS, CDR2 YFSETQ. Trimming stripped 6 bases from V and 5 bases from J, with 9 bases between. The CDR3 DNA sequence: TGCGCCAGCATTGGTCCTGACAATGAGCAGTTCTTC. It yields the protein CASIGPDNEQFF.

The chain is built from TRBV11-2 and TRBJ2-1; no definite D call. The V end lost 1 base, the J end lost 4 bases, and 14 bases lay between the germline ends. The length of the CDR3 is 16 residues. Germline CDR1 is SGHAT and CDR2 is FQNNGV. CDR3: CASSLAAGGDYNEQFF. The CDR3 DNA sequence: TGTGCCAGCAGCTTAGCTGCTGGCGGAGATTACAATGAGCAGTTCTTC.